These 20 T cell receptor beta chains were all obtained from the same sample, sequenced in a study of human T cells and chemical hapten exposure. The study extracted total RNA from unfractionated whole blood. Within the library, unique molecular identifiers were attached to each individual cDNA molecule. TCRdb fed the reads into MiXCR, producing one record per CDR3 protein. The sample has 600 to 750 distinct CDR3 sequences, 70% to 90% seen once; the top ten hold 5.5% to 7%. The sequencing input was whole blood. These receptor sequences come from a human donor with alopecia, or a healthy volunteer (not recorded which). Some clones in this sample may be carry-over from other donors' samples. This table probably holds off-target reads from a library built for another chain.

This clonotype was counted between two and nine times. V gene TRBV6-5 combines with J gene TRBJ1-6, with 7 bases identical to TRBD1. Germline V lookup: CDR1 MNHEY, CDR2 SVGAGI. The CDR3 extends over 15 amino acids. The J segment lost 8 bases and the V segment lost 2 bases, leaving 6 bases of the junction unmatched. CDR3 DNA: TGTGCCAGCAGTTACACCACAGGGGAGGATTCACCCCTCCACTTT. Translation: CASSYTTGEDSPLHF.

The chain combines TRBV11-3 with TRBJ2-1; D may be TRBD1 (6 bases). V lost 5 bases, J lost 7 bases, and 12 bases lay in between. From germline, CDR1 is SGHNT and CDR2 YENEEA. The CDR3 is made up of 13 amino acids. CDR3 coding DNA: TGTGCCAGCAGCCTATACAGGGATAATGAGCAGTTCTTC. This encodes CASSLYRDNEQFF.

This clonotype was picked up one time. CDR3 in DNA: TGTGCCAGCAGTTACCCCACTGAAGCTTTCTTT. Translation gives CASSYPTEAFF. This chain connects TRBV6-5 to TRBJ1-1; D is unclear. Germline CDR1 is MNHEY and CDR2 is SVGAGI. Trimming removed 2 bases from V and 4 bases from J, with 2 bases in between. The CDR3 runs to 11 residues.

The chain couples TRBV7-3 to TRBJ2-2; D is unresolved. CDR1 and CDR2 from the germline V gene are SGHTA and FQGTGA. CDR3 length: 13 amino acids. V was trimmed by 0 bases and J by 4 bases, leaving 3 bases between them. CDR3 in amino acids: CASSLTSTGELFF. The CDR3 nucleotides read TGTGCCAGCAGCTTAACGAGCACCGGGGAGCTGTTTTTT.

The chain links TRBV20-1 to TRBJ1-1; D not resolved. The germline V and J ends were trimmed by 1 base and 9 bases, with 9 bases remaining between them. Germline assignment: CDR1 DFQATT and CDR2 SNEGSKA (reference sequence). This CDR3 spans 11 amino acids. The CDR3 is CSARVSDKAFF. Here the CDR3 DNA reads TGCAGTGCTAGAGTATCAGATAAAGCTTTCTTT.

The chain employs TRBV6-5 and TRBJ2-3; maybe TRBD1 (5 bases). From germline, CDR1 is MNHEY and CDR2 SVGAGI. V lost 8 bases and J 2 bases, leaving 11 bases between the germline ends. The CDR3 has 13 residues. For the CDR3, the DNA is TGTGCCAGCGGTGCCAGGGTCACAGATACGCAGTATTTT. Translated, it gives CASGARVTDTQYF.

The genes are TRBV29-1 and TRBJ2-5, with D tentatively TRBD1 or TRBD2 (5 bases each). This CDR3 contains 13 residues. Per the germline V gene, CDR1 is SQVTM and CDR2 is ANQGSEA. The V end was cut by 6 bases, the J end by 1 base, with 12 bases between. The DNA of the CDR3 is TGCAGCGTAGTGGGACGGTTCCAAGAGACCCAGTACTTC. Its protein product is CSVVGRFQETQYF. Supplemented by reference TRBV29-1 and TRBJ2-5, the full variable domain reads SAVISQKPSRDICQRGTSLTIQCQVDSQVTMMFWYRQQPGQSLTLIATANQGSEATYESGFVIDKFPISRPNLTFSTLTVSNMSPEDSSIYLCSVVGRFQETQYFGPGTRLLVL.

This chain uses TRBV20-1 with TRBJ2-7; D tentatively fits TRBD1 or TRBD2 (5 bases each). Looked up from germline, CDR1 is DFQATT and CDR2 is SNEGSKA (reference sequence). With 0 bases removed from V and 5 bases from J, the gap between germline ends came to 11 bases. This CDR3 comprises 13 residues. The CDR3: CSARDEGIHEQYF. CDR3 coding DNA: TGCAGTGCTAGAGATGAGGGGATCCACGAGCAGTACTTC.

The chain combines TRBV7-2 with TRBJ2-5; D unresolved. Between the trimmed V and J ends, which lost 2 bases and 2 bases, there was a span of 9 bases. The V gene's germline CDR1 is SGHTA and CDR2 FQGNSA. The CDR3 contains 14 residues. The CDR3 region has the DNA TGTGCCAGCAGCTTACAATGGGGACAAGAGACCCAGTACTTC. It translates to CASSLQWGQETQYF.

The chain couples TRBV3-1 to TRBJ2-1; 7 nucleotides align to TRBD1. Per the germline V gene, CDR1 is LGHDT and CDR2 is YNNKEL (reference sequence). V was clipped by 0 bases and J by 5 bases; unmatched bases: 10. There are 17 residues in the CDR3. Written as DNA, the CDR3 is TGTGCCAGCAGCCAAGATCGAGGGGGCTGGGGAAACAATGAGCAGTTCTTC. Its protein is CASSQDRGGWGNNEQFF.

The CDR3, as DNA: TGTGCCACCAGCAGAGAGCGGGAGGGCCCAGATACGCAGTATTTT. Encoded protein: CATSREREGPDTQYF. The J gene is TRBJ2-3, the V gene TRBV15; TRBD2 matches 9 bases. Trimming took 0 bases from V and 4 from J; bases not matched to a gene: 2. CDR1 and CDR2 (germline): LNHNV, YYDKDF (reference sequence). The CDR3 runs to 15 residues.

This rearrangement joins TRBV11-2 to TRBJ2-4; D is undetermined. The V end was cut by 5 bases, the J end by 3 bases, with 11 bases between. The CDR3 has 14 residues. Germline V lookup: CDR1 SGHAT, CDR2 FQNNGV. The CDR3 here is CASSPWLGKNIQYF. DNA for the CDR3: TGTGCCAGCAGCCCGTGGCTTGGCAAAAACATTCAGTACTTC.

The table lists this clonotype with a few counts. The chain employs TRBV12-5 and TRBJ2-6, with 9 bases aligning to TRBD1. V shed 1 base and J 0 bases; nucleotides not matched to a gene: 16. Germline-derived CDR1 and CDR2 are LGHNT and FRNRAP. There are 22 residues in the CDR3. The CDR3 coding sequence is TGTGCTAGTGGTTTGGCCGCGTCGAGGGACAGGGCTCTCTCCTCTGGGGCCAACGTCCTGACTTTC. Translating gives CASGLAASRDRALSSGANVLTF. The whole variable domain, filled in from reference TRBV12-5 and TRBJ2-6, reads DARVTQTPRHKVTEMGQEVTMRCQPILGHNTVFWYRQTMMQGLELLAYFRNRAPLDDSGMPKDRFSAEMPDATLATLKIQPSEPRDSAVYFCASGLAASRDRALSSGANVLTFGAGSRLTVL.

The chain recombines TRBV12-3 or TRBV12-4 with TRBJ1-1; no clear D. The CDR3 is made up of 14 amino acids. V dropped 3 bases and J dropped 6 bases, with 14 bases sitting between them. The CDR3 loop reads CASSFGEGGAEAFF. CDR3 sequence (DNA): TGTGCCAGCAGTTTCGGGGAGGGTGGCGCTGAAGCTTTCTTT.

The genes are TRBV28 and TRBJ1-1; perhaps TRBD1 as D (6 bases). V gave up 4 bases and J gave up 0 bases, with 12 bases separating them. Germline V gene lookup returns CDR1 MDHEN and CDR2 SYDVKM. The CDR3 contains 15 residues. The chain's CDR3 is CASSSPDSMNTEAFF. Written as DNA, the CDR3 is TGTGCCAGCAGTTCACCGGACAGTATGAACACTGAAGCTTTCTTT.

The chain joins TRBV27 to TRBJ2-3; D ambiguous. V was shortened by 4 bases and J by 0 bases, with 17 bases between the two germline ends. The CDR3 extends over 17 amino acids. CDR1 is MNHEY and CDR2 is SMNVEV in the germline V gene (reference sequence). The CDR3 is CASSSRLGSASTDTQYF. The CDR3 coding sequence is TGTGCCAGCAGTTCCCGGCTGGGGTCGGCTAGCACAGATACGCAGTATTTT.

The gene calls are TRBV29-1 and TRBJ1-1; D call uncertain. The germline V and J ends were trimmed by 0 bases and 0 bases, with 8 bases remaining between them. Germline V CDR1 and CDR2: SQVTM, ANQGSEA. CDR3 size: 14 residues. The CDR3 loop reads CSVEDVPLNTEAFF. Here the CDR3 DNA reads TGCAGCGTTGAAGACGTTCCACTGAACACTGAAGCTTTCTTT.

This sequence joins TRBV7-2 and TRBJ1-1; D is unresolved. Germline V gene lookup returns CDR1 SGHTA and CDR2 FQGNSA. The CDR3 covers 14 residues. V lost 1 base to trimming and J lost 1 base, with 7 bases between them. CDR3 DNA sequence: TGTGCCAGCAGCTTAGATAATGGGAACACTGAAGCTTTCTTT. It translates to CASSLDNGNTEAFF.

In nucleotides, the CDR3 is TGTGCCAGCAGTTTACGGAGGACCTCTAACTATGGCTACACCTTC. Protein sequence: CASSLRRTSNYGYTF. The V call is TRBV12-3 or TRBV12-4, the J call TRBJ1-2; D remains unclear. This CDR3 region has 15 residues. Trimming took off 2 bases at V and 0 bases at J, with 10 bases between the two ends.

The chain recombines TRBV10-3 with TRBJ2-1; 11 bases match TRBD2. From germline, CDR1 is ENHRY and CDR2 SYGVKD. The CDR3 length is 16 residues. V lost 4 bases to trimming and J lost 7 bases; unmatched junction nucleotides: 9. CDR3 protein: CAISGSSGGASNEQFF. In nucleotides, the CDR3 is TGTGCCATCAGTGGAAGTAGCGGGGGGGCCTCGAATGAGCAGTTCTTC.